This record covers a single TCR beta chain. This sample was taken from a study of T cell changes during pregnancy in multiple sclerosis. The repertoire was sequenced with immunoSEQ multiplex PCR; TCRdb's copy has only in-frame clones and lacks some. The table records approximately 15,000 clones, approximately 84% of them present only once. Germline-derived CDR1 and CDR2 are SEHNR and FQNEAQ (reference sequence). The V end was cut by 1 base, the J end by 0 bases, with 9 bases between. The CDR3 length is 15 residues. The sequence was collected from a female donor in good health, enrolled as a control in a pregnancy study. This sample comprised CD8+ T cells from peripheral blood mononuclear cells, obtained in the third trimester of pregnancy. The rearrangement uses TRBV7-9 and TRBJ1-2; D may be TRBD1 (5 bases). Here the CDR3 DNA reads TGTGCCAGCAGCTTAGGAGACAGAGCTAACTATGGCTACACCTTC. Its translation: CASSLGDRANYGYTF.